The clone carrying this T cell receptor beta chain has only one observation. Its antigen is not identified. The data were obtained in a study of OX40 agonist ivuxolimab in advanced cancers. Study overall: Patients enrolled in dose escalation were diagnosed with hepatocellular carcinoma, melanoma, renal cell or head and neck cancer. Of mixed ages from about 23 to 79 and averaging approximately 60 years, the group was almost 85% male. General study points: Clonal expansion by week 6 occurred in CD4+ and CD8+ blood T cells (at 0.1 to 3.0 mg/kg). Patients who responded partially at 0.1-3.0 mg/kg showed clonal expansion ranking among the lowest.

Clones were sequenced by immunoSEQ multiplex PCR, and TCRdb holds only the in-frame ones, with some missing. The sample lists roughly 79,000 clones, 91% occurring once. There are 13 residues in the CDR3. The germline V and J ends were trimmed by 5 bases and 2 bases, with 5 bases remaining between them. The germline CDR1 and CDR2 sequences are SGDLS and YYNGEE. The sequence was collected from an adult with an advanced solid tumor such as melanoma, head and neck, liver or kidney cancer. The specimen comprised CD4+ or CD8+ T cells sorted from blood, sampled in a trial of the OX40 agonist ivuxolimab. This chain uses TRBV9 with TRBJ2-6; D is unclear. The DNA of the CDR3 is TGTGCCAGCAGGTCCGCTGGGGCCAACGTCCTGACTTTC. Residues: CASRSAGANVLTF.